This is a list of T cell receptor beta chains from one sample in a study of technical replicates of blood from a handful of donors. The table came from immunoSEQ multiplex PCR; TCRdb's copy has only in-frame clones and leaves some out. The table includes about 100,000 clones, around 95% detected once. The specimen sequenced was T cells isolated from PBMCs. The origin of the receptors is a human donor in good health. The conserved cysteine and the conserved F or W are not part of the CDR3 here.

cdr3_aa,v_call
ASSLGRSSADTQY,TRBV5-1
ASRTGATEAF,TRBV10-2
SVYSGTGGREQY,TRBV29-1
ASSRDKQRVYEQY,TRBV27
ASSVNWPERRPQH,TRBV19
ASSYFMGRDEKLF,TRBV6-5
ASSAGEKLF,TRBV2
ASSRGLAGFYNEQF,TRBV19
ASSRTGQATTEAF,TRBV7-6
ASKGGSGGPYEQY,TRBV2
ASSFNQGNTGELF,TRBV7-9
ASSLPRGTDTISSYNEQF,TRBV5-1
ASSRGGGTDTQY,TRBV5-1
ASSVQDSYEQY,TRBV27
ASTLTRQGNGELF,TRBV27
ASNDRDVFWGYT,TRBV19
ASSPLDRGRNTGELF,TRBV14
ASSLTLGSSYNEQF,TRBV13
SVRGRGGGMNTEAF,TRBV29-1
ASSQGGVGGYEQY,TRBV4-1
ASSLAGSEQY,TRBV7-2
ASSFDRTGGANTQY,TRBV5-1
ASSFGGGSRYEQY,TRBV19
ASSPDRGFYGYT,TRBV14
ASSYRTSGNTGELF,TRBV5-1
ASSDFTEAF,TRBV2
AVMGTSGWASYEQY,TRBV28
ASSLGTGDSDEQF,TRBV4-2
ASRGDGGASGYT,TRBV2